These 21 T cell receptor beta chains were all obtained from the same sample, sequenced in a study of blood T cell repertoires in COVID-19. Clones were read by immunoSEQ multiplex PCR, and TCRdb kept only the in-frame ones, dropping some. This table has about 66,000 clones, roughly nine tenths appearing once. Sequencing was performed on peripheral blood. Receptors were obtained from a man between 60 and 75 years old with acute or convalescent COVID-19.

The chain is built from TRBV4-1 and TRBJ2-3; TRBD1 is a possible D gene (6 bases). Per the germline V gene, CDR1 is MGHRA and CDR2 is YSYEKL. V lost 0 bases and J lost 5, with 21 bases in between. The CDR3 has 18 residues. The CDR3 spells CASSQDGSGSRGRDTQYF. The CDR3 bases are TGCGCCAGCAGCCAAGATGGGTCGGGGTCCAGGGGTAGAGATACGCAGTATTTT.

The chain combines TRBV7-2 with TRBJ2-1; 9 bases are a match to TRBD2. The CDR3 is made up of 14 amino acids. From germline, CDR1 is SGHTA and CDR2 FQGNSA. V was clipped by 4 bases and J by 12 bases; unmatched bases: 10. The CDR3 nucleotides are TGTGCCAGCAGCTCAATCTCCTTAGCGGGGGTGCAGTTCTTC. Translated, it gives CASSSISLAGVQFF. Combining the CDR3 with reference TRBV7-2 and TRBJ2-1 gives the whole variable domain GAGVSQSPSNKVTEKGKDVELRCDPISGHTALYWYRQSLGQGLEFLIYFQGNSAPDKSGLPSDRFSAERTGGSVSTLTIQRTQQEDSAVYLCASSSISLAGVQFFGPGTRLTVL.

The V call is TRBV5-6, the J call TRBJ2-7, with D possibly TRBD1 on 6 matching bases. Germline V gives CDR1 SGHDT, CDR2 YYEEEE. The V end was cut by 4 bases, the J end by 4 bases, with 15 bases between. The CDR3 runs to 14 residues. CDR3 nucleotides: TGTGCCAGCAGCCGAGGACAGCTCCTTTACGAGCAGTACTTC. This sequence encodes CASSRGQLLYEQYF.

This clone was recorded only once. This rearrangement joins TRBV7-9 to TRBJ2-3; 10 bases match TRBD2. J gave up 2 bases and V 4 bases, and 15 bases lay outside the gene matches. Germline V gives CDR1 SEHNR, CDR2 FQNEAQ (reference sequence). The CDR3 contains 19 residues. CDR3 DNA: TGTGCCAGCAGCTCCAGAACTAGCGGGGAGGCGTATACCACAGATACGCAGTATTTT. Its translation is CASSSRTSGEAYTTDTQYF.

This rearrangement joins TRBV14 to TRBJ1-2, with TRBD1 identical over 7 bases. Losses at the gene ends were 0 bases for V and 4 bases for J; bases not matched to a gene: 8. This CDR3 has 16 residues. Germline V lookup: CDR1 SGHDN, CDR2 FVKESK. This CDR3 is CASSQEGPQGGYGYTF. For the CDR3, the DNA is TGTGCCAGCAGCCAAGAAGGACCCCAGGGGGGCTATGGCTACACCTTC.

The V and J genes are TRBV10-3 and TRBJ2-6; TRBD1 matches 8 bases. The ends lost 2 bases at V and 0 bases at J; junction bases unmatched: 3. Germline V gene data show CDR1 as ENHRY and CDR2 as SYGVKD. The CDR3 has 17 amino acids. DNA of the CDR3: TGTGCCATCAGTGAGGGGACAGGTCGCTCTGGGGCCAACGTCCTGACTTTC. Its protein is CAISEGTGRSGANVLTF.

The chain recombines TRBV6-1 with TRBJ1-1; maybe TRBD1 (5 bases). Trimming took off 11 bases at V and 4 bases at J, with 17 bases between the two ends. Germline V gene sequence: CDR1 MNHNS, CDR2 SASEGT. The CDR3 extends over 13 amino acids. The CDR3 sequence: CASSEDISTEAFF. CDR3 bases: TGTGCCTCCAGTGAGGACATCAGCACTGAAGCTTTCTTT.

The CDR3 DNA follows: TGTGCCAGCAGCCGGGACACCTTAGCTAACTATGGCTACACCTTC. This translates into CASSRDTLANYGYTF. V usage is TRBV5-4 and J usage is TRBJ1-2; possibly TRBD1 for D (6 bases). The CDR3 runs 15 residues. Germline V gives CDR1 SGHNT, CDR2 YYREEE (reference sequence). Trimming shortened V by 4 bases and J by 0 bases, and 13 bases separated the two germline ends. Together with reference TRBV5-4 and TRBJ1-2, the CDR3 gives the full variable domain: ETGVTQSPTHLIKTRGQQVTLRCSSQSGHNTVSWYQQALGQGPQFIFQYYREEENGRGNFPPRFSGLQFPNYSSELNVNALELDDSALYLCASSRDTLANYGYTFGSGTRLTVV.

The chain recombines TRBV25-1 with TRBJ1-3; D is unclear. CDR3 length equals 11 residues. The V and J ends lost 5 bases and 4 bases respectively, with 3 bases between them. Germline CDR1 reads MGHDK; CDR2 reads SYGVNS. This CDR3 is CASSLGNTIYF. Written as DNA, the CDR3 is TGTGCCAGCAGTCTGGGAAACACCATATATTTT.

The chain joins TRBV9 to TRBJ2-1; D unresolved. The CDR3 sequence is 13 residues long. Trimming removed 4 bases from V and 7 bases from J, with 12 bases in between. Germline-derived CDR1 and CDR2 are SGDLS and YYNGEE. For the CDR3, the DNA is TGTGCCAGCAGCCCCCCGAGCGTAAATGAGCAGTTCTTC. This codes for CASSPPSVNEQFF.

This clone came up a few times. CDR3 sequence: CASSQAGTVNTEAFF. The CDR3 DNA sequence: TGTGCCAGCAGCCAGGCCGGGACAGTAAACACTGAAGCTTTCTTT. V is TRBV3-1 (or the pseudogene TRBV3-2) and J is TRBJ1-1; 7 positions match TRBD1. Germline assignment: CDR1 LGHDT and CDR2 YNNKEL (reference sequence). CDR3 length: 15 residues. The J segment lost 2 bases and the V segment lost 3 bases, leaving 6 bases of the junction unmatched.

This clone is a singleton in its sample. The chain uses TRBV28 and TRBJ1-4; TRBD1 matches 7 bases. V shed 6 bases, J shed 0 bases, and the junction held 4 bases outside the gene matches. CDR1 and CDR2 (germline): MDHEN, SYDVKM. There are 15 residues in the CDR3. The CDR3 is CASSRQGATNEKLFF. Here the CDR3 DNA reads TGTGCCAGCAGCCGACAGGGAGCAACTAATGAAAAACTGTTTTTT.

V and J are TRBV5-6 and TRBJ1-6; 8 bases agree with TRBD1. The CDR3 has 16 amino acids. The ends lost 0 bases at V and 11 bases at J; junction bases unmatched: 10. Germline assignment: CDR1 SGHDT and CDR2 YYEEEE. In nucleotides, the CDR3 is TGTGCCAGCAGCTTGGTTCGCGCAGGGGGCATGACACCCCTCCACTTT. Translated: CASSLVRAGGMTPLHF.

This chain joins TRBV19 and TRBJ2-7; 9 bases agree with TRBD1. The ends lost 5 bases at V and 6 bases at J; junction bases unmatched: 8. The germline V gene has CDR1 LNHDA and CDR2 SQIVND (reference sequence). The CDR3 runs 14 residues. The CDR3: CASSAGQGTSEQYF. The DNA of the CDR3 is TGTGCCAGTAGTGCGGGACAGGGTACAAGCGAGCAGTACTTC.

The chain combines TRBV27 with TRBJ2-1; D is unclear. The V gene's germline CDR1 is MNHEY and CDR2 SMNVEV (reference sequence). V lost 1 base to trimming and J lost 2 bases, with 12 bases between them. This CDR3 is 16 amino acids long. The CDR3 here is CASSLFPASTYNEQFF. The CDR3 DNA is TGTGCCAGCAGTTTATTCCCAGCGTCTACCTACAATGAGCAGTTCTTC.

The V gene is TRBV15, the J gene TRBJ2-3, with 8 nucleotides matching TRBD2. V was clipped by 4 bases and J by 2 bases; unmatched bases: 2. CDR3 size: 14 residues. The V gene's germline CDR1 is LNHNV and CDR2 YYDKDF (reference sequence). CDR3 loop: CATSKRGTTDTQYF. The CDR3 region has the DNA TGTGCCACCAGCAAGCGGGGGACCACAGATACGCAGTATTTT.

The chain combines TRBV5-4 with TRBJ1-1; D ambiguous. V gave up 3 bases and J gave up 1 base, with 10 bases separating them. CDR3 length equals 14 residues. Germline values: CDR1 SGHNT, CDR2 YYREEE (reference sequence). The CDR3 nucleotides are TGTGCCAGCAGCTCCGACTTACGGAACACTGAAGCTTTCTTT. Translating it yields CASSSDLRNTEAFF.

The rearrangement links TRBV18 to TRBJ1-4; 8 nucleotides agree with TRBD1. Germline V gene lookup returns CDR1 KGHSH and CDR2 LQKENI. The CDR3 is 16 amino acids. The trim removed 6 bases at V and 3 bases at J, leaving 9 bases unmatched. CDR3 bases: TGTGCCAGCTCGCCGACAGGGGATGGTTCTAATGAAAAACTGTTTTTT. Amino acids: CASSPTGDGSNEKLFF.

The count of this clone is one. V is TRBV13 and J is TRBJ1-5; a possible D gene is TRBD1 (5 bases). The CDR3 runs to 13 residues. The V and J ends lost 5 bases and 5 bases respectively, with 10 bases between them. Germline V gene data show CDR1 as PRHDT and CDR2 as FYEKMQ (reference sequence). CDR3 nucleotides: TGTGCCAGCAGCCCACAGGCCCATCAGCCCCAGCATTTT. Translated: CASSPQAHQPQHF. The variable domain in full, with the rest retrieved from reference TRBV13 and TRBJ1-5, is AAGVIQSPRHLIKEKRETATLKCYPIPRHDTVYWYQQGPGQDPQFLISFYEKMQSDKGSIPDRFSAQQFSDYHSELNMSSLELGDSALYFCASSPQAHQPQHFGDGTRLSIL.

The chain employs TRBV19 and TRBJ1-4; no firm D call. The V gene lost 6 bases and the J gene lost 1 base, with 9 bases spanning the gap. The germline V gene has CDR1 LNHDA and CDR2 SQIVND (reference sequence). CDR3 length: 14 amino acids. The CDR3 region has the DNA TGTGCCAGTAGCATTCGGGGAACTAATGAAAAACTGTTTTTT. Amino acids: CASSIRGTNEKLFF. The entire variable domain, with the rest obtained from reference TRBV19 and TRBJ1-4, is as follows: DGGITQSPKYLFRKEGQNVTLSCEQNLNHDAMYWYRQDPGQGLRLIYYSQIVNDFQKGDIAEGYSVSREKKESFPLTVTSAQKNPTAFYLCASSIRGTNEKLFFGSGTQLSVL.

CDR3 sequence reads: CASSLDAVTGAGELFF. CDR3 nucleotide sequence: TGTGCCAGCAGCTTGGATGCGGTCACGGGAGCCGGGGAGCTGTTTTTT. The chain recombines TRBV5-4 with TRBJ2-2; D is possibly TRBD2 (6 bases). Trimming took 0 bases from V and 6 from J, leaving 15 bases between them. Per germline, CDR1 SGHNT and CDR2 YYREEE (reference sequence). The CDR3 loop spans 16 amino acids.